This record concerns one T cell receptor (beta chain) sequence. No cognate antigen has been identified for it. Base qualities were left out, and no much larger clone turns up one base away. The data are from a study of blood T cell repertoires in COVID-19 (dated by TCRdb to the early 2020s). Regarding the research as a whole: The collaborator samples originated in the United States, Italy and Spain and spanned the acute and convalescent phases of COVID-19. Subjects who had been exposed to COVID-19, were actively infected with it, or had recovered from it provided the deeply sampled blood TCRbeta repertoires that made up the dataset. A freely available public database, intended as a resource for researchers studying the immune response to SARS-CoV-2, is where the repertoires were released. A de-identified subject ID, COVID-19 status, age in years and sex were almost always included in the sample metadata. Samples were obtained from the ongoing ImmuneRACE study (first 160 participants) and from approximately 1,200 subjects provided by 6 global collaborators. Where HLA class I and class II types were available, the types were taken from metadata supplied by the sample provider, not from assay-based typing. The material from the prospective study consisted of cDNA or gDNA derived from T cells, B-cell-depleted T cells, or PBMCs.

The immunoSEQ Assay, a bias-controlled multiplex PCR, was used to amplify TCRbeta CDR3 regions from genomic DNA. The paper's data handling went like this. Within the assay, amplification of reference gene primers was used to estimate how many nucleated cells each sample contained. Sequence reads were collapsed and filtered to measure the absolute abundance of every unique TCRbeta CDR3 rearrangement. Productive Simpson clonality was computed per sample as the square root of Simpson's diversity index over productive rearrangements. TCRdb's version of the immuneACCESS table is confined to in-frame rearrangements and falls short of the full clone set. An unresolved V gene accounts for under half of the shortfall where checked; the remainder is of unknown origin. V, J and clone size derive from that table, while D and trimming were established from the DNA sequence. The sample yields more than 150,000 clones; approximately 88% were counted once. The ten top clones hold less than 3% of the sample.

The collaborating institutions used their own protocols to collect whole blood in K2EDTA tubes. Collaborator samples were shipped for TCRbeta analysis as frozen whole blood, isolated PBMCs, or DNA extracted from either sample type. The research as a whole found: The amount of clinical and demographic metadata varied by source and participant and was provided uncurated.

V is reduced by 7 bases and J by 6 bases, leaving a spacing of 13 bases between them. CDR1 is given as MNHEY and CDR2 as SVGAGI, both from the germline V gene. From its cysteine to its phenylalanine, the CDR3 spans 12 amino acids. Only CDR3 DNA remains: 36 bases, in frame from the first base. The source of this sequence is an older woman with acute or convalescent COVID-19. This chain joins TRBV6-5 to TRBJ2-7; D gene: possibly TRBD1, on 6 matching bases. Sequenced input: peripheral blood. The CDR3 sequence is CASNRAGVEQYF. In nucleotide form, the sequence is TGTGCCAGCAATAGGGCAGGGGTCGAGCAGTACTTC.